The subject of this entry is one TCR beta chain. Its antigen is currently unknown. One end of the junction varies from germline; a read error may be responsible. Constant-region priming of approximately 0.55 ug total RNA yielded TCR beta cDNA. Libraries for TCR beta were built through three nested multiplex PCR rounds, which together made up a slightly modified ARM-PCR procedure. A C-beta reverse primer was combined with TRBV1-TRBV30 forward primers in the first two PCR rounds, and each round had about 10 cycles. A single record per CDR3 protein comes from TCRdb applying MiXCR to the multiplex PCR reads. The table lists over 100,000 distinct CDR3 sequences, roughly 70% of them singletons. The CDR3 length is 15 residues. Germline values: CDR1 SGHDN, CDR2 FVKESK. The data were obtained in a study of tumor-infiltrating lymphocytes in primary liver carcinoma. For the study at large: All lesions had stage T1-T3 N0M0 and roughly 4 to 11 cm widths.

Investigators took RNA and DNA out together from 20-30 mg of unsorted bulk tissue. Patients had chronic HBV infection and were treatment-naive. Notes on the study in general: When set against blood, tumors had a significantly higher top-250-clone fraction (p = 0.039).

The source of this sequence is a woman aged 60-75 years with primary liver carcinoma and hepatitis B virus infection. Sequenced material: tumor-adjacent normal liver tissue. The chain uses TRBV14 and TRBJ1-2; D unresolved. The DNA for the CDR3 is TGTGCCAGCAGTCAAGATCCAGACTTGATCTATGGCTACACCTTC. This codes for CASSQDPDLIYGYTF.